Included here is one T cell receptor (beta chain) sequence, with context. The sample is drawn from a study of T cell changes during pregnancy in multiple sclerosis. Germline CDR1 is SGHTA and CDR2 is FQGNSA. CDR3 length: 13 amino acids. Trimming took off 3 bases at V and 8 bases at J, with 10 bases between the two ends. The method was immunoSEQ multiplex PCR; TCRdb's version includes in-frame clones alone and lacks a portion of them. The table has tens of thousands of clones, approximately 93% seen once; the top ten hold under 2%. The chain joins TRBV7-2 to TRBJ1-4; D is perhaps TRBD1 (6 bases). This receptor was obtained from a female donor with multiple sclerosis, enrolled in a pregnancy study. The source material was peripheral blood, sampled after pregnancy. The CDR3 loop is CASSFGQGEKLFF. CDR3 nucleotide sequence: TGTGCCAGCAGCTTTGGTCAGGGGGAAAAACTGTTTTTT.